A selection of T cell receptor beta chains follows, all from one sample in a study of shared clonotypes between healthy human individuals. Sequenced by immunoSEQ multiplex PCR; TCRdb stores in-frame clones only, minus some. The repertoire holds approximately 1.9 million clones, approximately 92% seen once, with over 1.5% in the top ten. Source material: naive CD8+ T cells from PBMCs. The receptors originated from a man between 18 and 35 years old in good health. Some clones in this sample may be carry-over from other donors' samples. CDR3s include the opening cysteine and the closing phenylalanine or tryptophan. A D gene is named only where the DNA matches it firmly. Clone size appears in some rows only: once, few, many, or a class for an expanded clone.

J: TRBJ2-7; size: NA; V: TRBV7-9; D: NA; CDR3: CASSRDHYEQYF; DNA: TGTGCCAGCAGCCGGGATCACTACGAGCAGTACTTC
J: TRBJ2-1; size: NA; V: TRBV4-1; D: TRBD2; CDR3: CASTPWSLAGKENEQFF; DNA: TGCGCCAGCACCCCCTGGAGCCTAGCGGGAAAGGAGAATGAGCAGTTCTTC
J: TRBJ2-7; size: NA; V: TRBV27; D: NA; CDR3: CASSPGLAFYEQYF; DNA: TGTGCCAGCAGCCCTGGGCTAGCTTTCTACGAGCAGTACTTC
J: TRBJ1-1; size: NA; V: TRBV19; D: TRBD1; CDR3: CASSMSARDRGPGTEAFF; DNA: TGTGCCAGTAGTATGTCGGCTAGGGACAGGGGGCCGGGCACTGAAGCTTTCTTT
J: TRBJ2-7; size: NA; V: TRBV27; D: TRBD1; CDR3: CASSFTGTGGYEQYF; DNA: TGTGCCAGCAGTTTCACCGGGACAGGGGGCTACGAGCAGTACTTC
J: TRBJ2-3; size: NA; V: TRBV5-1; D: NA; CDR3: CASSPGGRQDTQYF; DNA: TGCGCCAGCAGCCCAGGAGGGCGGCAAGATACGCAGTATTTT
J: TRBJ2-3; size: NA; V: TRBV11-1; D: NA; CDR3: CASTLLAGDTDTQYF; DNA: TGTGCCAGCACCTTGCTGGCAGGGGACACAGATACGCAGTATTTT
J: TRBJ2-7; size: NA; V: TRBV11-2; D: NA; CDR3: CASSNHEQYF; DNA: TGTGCCAGCAGCAATCACGAGCAGTACTTC
J: TRBJ2-1; size: NA; V: TRBV27; D: TRBD2; CDR3: CASTSGSHSNEQFF; DNA: TGTGCCAGCACCAGCGGGAGCCATTCGAATGAGCAGTTCTTC
J: TRBJ1-5; size: few; V: TRBV19; D: TRBD1; CDR3: CASSIDRRGRFQPQHF; DNA: TGTGCCAGTAGTATAGATAGGAGGGGGCGATTCCAGCCCCAGCATTTT
J: TRBJ2-7; size: NA; V: TRBV27; D: TRBD1; CDR3: CASRTGRSYEQYF; DNA: TGTGCCAGCCGGACAGGGAGATCCTACGAGCAGTACTTC
J: TRBJ2-7; size: NA; V: TRBV28; D: TRBD2; CDR3: CASSPGTRVMDEQYF; DNA: TGTGCCAGCAGTCCCGGGACTAGAGTGATGGACGAGCAGTACTTC
J: TRBJ2-1; size: once; V: TRBV27; D: NA; CDR3: CASSLRRAPYNEQFF; DNA: TGTGCCAGCAGTCTTCGCAGGGCCCCCTACAATGAGCAGTTCTTC
J: TRBJ1-1; size: few; V: TRBV27; D: NA; CDR3: CASSFSAGEMNTEAFF; DNA: TGTGCCAGCAGTTTTTCCGCTGGGGAAATGAACACTGAAGCTTTCTTT
J: TRBJ2-7; size: once; V: TRBV9; D: TRBD1; CDR3: CASSPRPGGIDEQYF; DNA: TGTGCCAGCAGCCCTAGACCAGGGGGCATCGACGAGCAGTACTTC
J: TRBJ2-7; size: NA; V: TRBV29-1; D: NA; CDR3: CSVGDRSYEQYF; DNA: TGCAGCGTTGGAGACAGATCCTACGAGCAGTACTTC
J: TRBJ2-7; size: NA; V: TRBV6-5; D: NA; CDR3: CASSFLAYSYEQYF; DNA: TGTGCCAGCAGTTTCCTAGCGTACTCCTACGAGCAGTACTTC
J: TRBJ2-7; size: NA; V: TRBV29-1; D: NA; CDR3: CSVEDLYREQYF; DNA: TGCAGCGTTGAAGATCTTTACCGGGAGCAGTACTTC
J: TRBJ1-5; size: few; V: TRBV4-2; D: NA; CDR3: CASSQDRASNQPQHF; DNA: TGTGCCAGCAGCCAAGATAGGGCTAGCAATCAGCCCCAGCATTTT
J: TRBJ1-2; size: NA; V: TRBV27; D: NA; CDR3: CASSLSGRAGGFNYGYTF; DNA: TGTGCCAGCAGTTTATCGGGCAGGGCAGGAGGGTTTAACTATGGCTACACCTTC
J: TRBJ2-2; size: NA; V: TRBV5-1; D: TRBD2; CDR3: CASSLSPSGRGTGELFF; DNA: TGCGCCAGCAGCTTGTCTCCTAGCGGGAGAGGTACCGGGGAGCTGTTTTTT
J: TRBJ2-3; size: NA; V: TRBV29-1; D: NA; CDR3: CSAIAGVGTQYF; DNA: TGCAGCGCCATCGCGGGTGTGGGTACGCAGTATTTT
J: TRBJ1-3; size: NA; V: TRBV4-2; D: NA; CDR3: CASSAELLLGNTIYF; DNA: TGTGCCAGCAGCGCAGAGTTACTCCTTGGAAACACCATATATTTT
J: TRBJ2-3; size: NA; V: TRBV9; D: NA; CDR3: CASSVGAYVGTDTQYF; DNA: TGTGCCAGCAGCGTAGGGGCTTACGTCGGCACAGATACGCAGTATTTT
J: TRBJ2-1; size: NA; V: TRBV11-2; D: TRBD2; CDR3: CASSLGLAGHNEQFF; DNA: TGTGCCAGCAGCCTCGGACTAGCGGGTCACAATGAGCAGTTCTTC
J: TRBJ2-3; size: NA; V: TRBV7-8; D: TRBD1; CDR3: CASRPGTGLSDTQYF; DNA: TGTGCCAGCAGGCCCGGGACAGGGCTATCAGATACGCAGTATTTT
J: TRBJ2-1; size: NA; V: TRBV9; D: NA; CDR3: CASSAVNNEQFF; DNA: TGTGCCAGCAGCGCGGTAAACAATGAGCAGTTCTTC
J: TRBJ2-7; size: NA; V: TRBV4-1; D: TRBD2; CDR3: CASSPYGLAETYEQYF; DNA: TGCGCCAGCAGCCCTTATGGACTAGCGGAGACCTACGAGCAGTACTTC
J: TRBJ2-3; size: NA; V: TRBV29-1; D: NA; CDR3: CSVERKYWTGTDTQYF; DNA: TGCAGCGTTGAAAGGAAGTACTGGACAGGCACAGATACGCAGTATTTT
J: TRBJ1-5; size: once; V: TRBV27; D: TRBD1; CDR3: CASSPRLGQGVFNQPQHF; DNA: TGTGCCAGCAGTCCTCGTCTAGGACAGGGGGTTTTCAATCAGCCCCAGCATTTT
J: TRBJ1-4; size: NA; V: TRBV18; D: NA; CDR3: CASSQPNEKLFF; DNA: TGTGCCAGCTCACAGCCTAATGAAAAACTGTTTTTT
J: TRBJ2-7; size: NA; V: TRBV10-3; D: TRBD2; CDR3: CAISDPAGGSAYEQYF; DNA: TGTGCCATCAGTGACCCCGCCGGCGGGAGCGCCTACGAGCAGTACTTC
J: TRBJ1-5; size: few; V: TRBV27; D: NA; CDR3: CASSLYRGNQPQHF; DNA: TGTGCCAGCAGTTTATACAGGGGCAATCAGCCCCAGCATTTT
J: TRBJ2-7; size: NA; V: TRBV5-6; D: TRBD2; CDR3: CASSQTSGRHEQYF; DNA: TGTGCCAGCAGCCAAACTAGCGGGAGACACGAGCAGTACTTC
J: TRBJ2-7; size: NA; V: TRBV10-3; D: NA; CDR3: CAISEAGRGHFYEQYF; DNA: TGTGCCATCAGTGAGGCGGGGAGGGGACACTTCTACGAGCAGTACTTC
J: TRBJ2-2; size: NA; V: TRBV9; D: NA; CDR3: CASSVKSTAGELFF; DNA: TGTGCCAGCAGCGTAAAGTCCACCGCCGGGGAGCTGTTTTTT
J: TRBJ2-1; size: NA; V: TRBV27; D: TRBD2; CDR3: CASSLSGGYNEQFF; DNA: TGTGCCAGCAGCCTTAGCGGGGGGTACAATGAGCAGTTCTTC
J: TRBJ1-2; size: NA; V: TRBV5-8; D: NA; CDR3: CASSKDGNYGYTF; DNA: TGTGCCAGCAGCAAGGACGGCAACTATGGCTACACCTTC
J: TRBJ2-5; size: NA; V: TRBV11-2; D: TRBD2; CDR3: CASSFILGLAEPNQETQYF; DNA: TGTGCCAGCAGCTTTATTCTAGGACTAGCGGAACCAAACCAAGAGACCCAGTACTTC
J: TRBJ2-7; size: once; V: TRBV4-2; D: TRBD1; CDR3: CASSQDRGSAYEQYF; DNA: TGTGCCAGCAGCCAAGACAGGGGGAGCGCCTACGAGCAGTACTTC
J: TRBJ1-1; size: NA; V: TRBV25-1; D: NA; CDR3: CASSEWSAGSTEAFF; DNA: TGTGCCAGCAGTGAGTGGTCGGCAGGGAGCACTGAAGCTTTCTTT
J: TRBJ2-1; size: NA; V: TRBV28; D: NA; CDR3: CASSFFAGTYNEQFF; DNA: TGTGCCAGCAGTTTTTTTGCGGGAACCTACAATGAGCAGTTCTTC
J: TRBJ2-7; size: NA; V: TRBV27; D: NA; CDR3: CASSLGTGSYEQYF; DNA: TGTGCCAGCAGTTTAGGCACAGGGTCTTACGAGCAGTACTTC
J: TRBJ2-5; size: NA; V: TRBV21-1; D: NA; CDR3: CASSDPAREALYQETQYF; DNA: TGTGCCAGCAGCGACCCGGCCCGGGAGGCCCTTTACCAAGAGACCCAGTACTTC
J: TRBJ1-1; size: NA; V: TRBV5-6; D: NA; CDR3: CASSPWEDTEAFF; DNA: TGTGCCAGCAGCCCGTGGGAGGACACTGAAGCTTTCTTT
J: TRBJ2-6; size: once; V: TRBV11-2; D: NA; CDR3: CASSRTASGANVLTF; DNA: TGTGCCAGCAGCAGGACAGCCTCTGGGGCCAACGTCCTGACTTTC
J: TRBJ1-6; size: NA; V: TRBV27; D: NA; CDR3: CASGLRFHNSPLHF; DNA: TGTGCCAGCGGGCTCAGATTTCATAATTCACCCCTCCACTTT
J: TRBJ2-7; size: NA; V: TRBV5-1; D: NA; CDR3: CASSLRQGYEQYF; DNA: TGCGCCAGCAGCTTGAGGCAGGGATACGAGCAGTACTTC